These T cell receptor beta chains were read from a single sample in a study of OX40 agonist ivuxolimab in advanced cancers. Measured with immunoSEQ multiplex PCR; TCRdb has only the in-frame clones, and not every one. This repertoire shows tens of thousands of clones, around four fifths found once; its top ten account for roughly 12%. The sample here was CD4+ or CD8+ T cells sorted from blood, taken in a trial of the OX40 agonist ivuxolimab. Receptors were obtained from an adult with an advanced solid tumor such as melanoma, head and neck, liver or kidney cancer. The CDR3 runs from the conserved cysteine through the conserved F or W.

v_call | cdr3_aa
TRBV28 | CASINRAGGLGADTQYF
TRBV19 | CASSWLNTVLDQPQHF
TRBV5-1 | CASSLVLAGIQETQYF
TRBV15 | CARPPGNTIYF
TRBV4-1 | CASSQAKGGTNYGYTF
TRBV4-1 | CASSREGPNSPLHF
TRBV5-8 | CASSLVQVGNQPQHF
TRBV5-5 | CASSLGEMGTEAFF
TRBV7-2 | CASSSRGTGGMDTQYF
TRBV30 | CAWKDDSYEQYF
TRBV19 | CASSRGSSYNEQFF
TRBV10-1 | CASSESQNQPQHF
TRBV10-3 | CAISADRGVYGYTF
TRBV5-6 | CASSLLTYPEAFF
TRBV4-1 | CASSHGTGNYGYTF